This entry is about one T cell receptor (beta chain). In the original processing: Amplification from reference gene primers served as the basis for estimated nucleated cell counts. TCRdb keeps only in-frame clones here, not all; method: immunoSEQ multiplex PCR. The V and J calls and the clone size are those of that table, but D and trimming were determined from the DNA. The sample has some 170,000 clones, 75% to 85% seen once; the top ten hold roughly 15%. The CDR3 is made up of 15 amino acids. The ends lost 0 bases at V and 8 bases at J; junction bases unmatched: 5. Germline loops: CDR1 SGHRS, CDR2 YFSETQ. The entry originates in a study of blood T cell repertoires in COVID-19. Study at large: PBMCs, B-cell-depleted T cells, or T cells provided the cDNA or gDNA that made up the material.

Cohort allocation depended upon clinical history that participants reported. Either two negative PCRs, clearance, or symptom resolution qualified Cohort 3 donors as recovered. The V gene is TRBV5-1, the J gene TRBJ1-6; 7 nucleotides agree with TRBD1. The origin of this receptor is a man between 45 and 60 years old who had recovered from COVID-19. Sequencing was carried out using PBMCs or T cells enriched from blood (not recorded which). The CDR3, as DNA: TGCGCCAGCAGCTTGGAATCAGGGGGAGATTCACCCCTCCACTTT. This translates into CASSLESGGDSPLHF.